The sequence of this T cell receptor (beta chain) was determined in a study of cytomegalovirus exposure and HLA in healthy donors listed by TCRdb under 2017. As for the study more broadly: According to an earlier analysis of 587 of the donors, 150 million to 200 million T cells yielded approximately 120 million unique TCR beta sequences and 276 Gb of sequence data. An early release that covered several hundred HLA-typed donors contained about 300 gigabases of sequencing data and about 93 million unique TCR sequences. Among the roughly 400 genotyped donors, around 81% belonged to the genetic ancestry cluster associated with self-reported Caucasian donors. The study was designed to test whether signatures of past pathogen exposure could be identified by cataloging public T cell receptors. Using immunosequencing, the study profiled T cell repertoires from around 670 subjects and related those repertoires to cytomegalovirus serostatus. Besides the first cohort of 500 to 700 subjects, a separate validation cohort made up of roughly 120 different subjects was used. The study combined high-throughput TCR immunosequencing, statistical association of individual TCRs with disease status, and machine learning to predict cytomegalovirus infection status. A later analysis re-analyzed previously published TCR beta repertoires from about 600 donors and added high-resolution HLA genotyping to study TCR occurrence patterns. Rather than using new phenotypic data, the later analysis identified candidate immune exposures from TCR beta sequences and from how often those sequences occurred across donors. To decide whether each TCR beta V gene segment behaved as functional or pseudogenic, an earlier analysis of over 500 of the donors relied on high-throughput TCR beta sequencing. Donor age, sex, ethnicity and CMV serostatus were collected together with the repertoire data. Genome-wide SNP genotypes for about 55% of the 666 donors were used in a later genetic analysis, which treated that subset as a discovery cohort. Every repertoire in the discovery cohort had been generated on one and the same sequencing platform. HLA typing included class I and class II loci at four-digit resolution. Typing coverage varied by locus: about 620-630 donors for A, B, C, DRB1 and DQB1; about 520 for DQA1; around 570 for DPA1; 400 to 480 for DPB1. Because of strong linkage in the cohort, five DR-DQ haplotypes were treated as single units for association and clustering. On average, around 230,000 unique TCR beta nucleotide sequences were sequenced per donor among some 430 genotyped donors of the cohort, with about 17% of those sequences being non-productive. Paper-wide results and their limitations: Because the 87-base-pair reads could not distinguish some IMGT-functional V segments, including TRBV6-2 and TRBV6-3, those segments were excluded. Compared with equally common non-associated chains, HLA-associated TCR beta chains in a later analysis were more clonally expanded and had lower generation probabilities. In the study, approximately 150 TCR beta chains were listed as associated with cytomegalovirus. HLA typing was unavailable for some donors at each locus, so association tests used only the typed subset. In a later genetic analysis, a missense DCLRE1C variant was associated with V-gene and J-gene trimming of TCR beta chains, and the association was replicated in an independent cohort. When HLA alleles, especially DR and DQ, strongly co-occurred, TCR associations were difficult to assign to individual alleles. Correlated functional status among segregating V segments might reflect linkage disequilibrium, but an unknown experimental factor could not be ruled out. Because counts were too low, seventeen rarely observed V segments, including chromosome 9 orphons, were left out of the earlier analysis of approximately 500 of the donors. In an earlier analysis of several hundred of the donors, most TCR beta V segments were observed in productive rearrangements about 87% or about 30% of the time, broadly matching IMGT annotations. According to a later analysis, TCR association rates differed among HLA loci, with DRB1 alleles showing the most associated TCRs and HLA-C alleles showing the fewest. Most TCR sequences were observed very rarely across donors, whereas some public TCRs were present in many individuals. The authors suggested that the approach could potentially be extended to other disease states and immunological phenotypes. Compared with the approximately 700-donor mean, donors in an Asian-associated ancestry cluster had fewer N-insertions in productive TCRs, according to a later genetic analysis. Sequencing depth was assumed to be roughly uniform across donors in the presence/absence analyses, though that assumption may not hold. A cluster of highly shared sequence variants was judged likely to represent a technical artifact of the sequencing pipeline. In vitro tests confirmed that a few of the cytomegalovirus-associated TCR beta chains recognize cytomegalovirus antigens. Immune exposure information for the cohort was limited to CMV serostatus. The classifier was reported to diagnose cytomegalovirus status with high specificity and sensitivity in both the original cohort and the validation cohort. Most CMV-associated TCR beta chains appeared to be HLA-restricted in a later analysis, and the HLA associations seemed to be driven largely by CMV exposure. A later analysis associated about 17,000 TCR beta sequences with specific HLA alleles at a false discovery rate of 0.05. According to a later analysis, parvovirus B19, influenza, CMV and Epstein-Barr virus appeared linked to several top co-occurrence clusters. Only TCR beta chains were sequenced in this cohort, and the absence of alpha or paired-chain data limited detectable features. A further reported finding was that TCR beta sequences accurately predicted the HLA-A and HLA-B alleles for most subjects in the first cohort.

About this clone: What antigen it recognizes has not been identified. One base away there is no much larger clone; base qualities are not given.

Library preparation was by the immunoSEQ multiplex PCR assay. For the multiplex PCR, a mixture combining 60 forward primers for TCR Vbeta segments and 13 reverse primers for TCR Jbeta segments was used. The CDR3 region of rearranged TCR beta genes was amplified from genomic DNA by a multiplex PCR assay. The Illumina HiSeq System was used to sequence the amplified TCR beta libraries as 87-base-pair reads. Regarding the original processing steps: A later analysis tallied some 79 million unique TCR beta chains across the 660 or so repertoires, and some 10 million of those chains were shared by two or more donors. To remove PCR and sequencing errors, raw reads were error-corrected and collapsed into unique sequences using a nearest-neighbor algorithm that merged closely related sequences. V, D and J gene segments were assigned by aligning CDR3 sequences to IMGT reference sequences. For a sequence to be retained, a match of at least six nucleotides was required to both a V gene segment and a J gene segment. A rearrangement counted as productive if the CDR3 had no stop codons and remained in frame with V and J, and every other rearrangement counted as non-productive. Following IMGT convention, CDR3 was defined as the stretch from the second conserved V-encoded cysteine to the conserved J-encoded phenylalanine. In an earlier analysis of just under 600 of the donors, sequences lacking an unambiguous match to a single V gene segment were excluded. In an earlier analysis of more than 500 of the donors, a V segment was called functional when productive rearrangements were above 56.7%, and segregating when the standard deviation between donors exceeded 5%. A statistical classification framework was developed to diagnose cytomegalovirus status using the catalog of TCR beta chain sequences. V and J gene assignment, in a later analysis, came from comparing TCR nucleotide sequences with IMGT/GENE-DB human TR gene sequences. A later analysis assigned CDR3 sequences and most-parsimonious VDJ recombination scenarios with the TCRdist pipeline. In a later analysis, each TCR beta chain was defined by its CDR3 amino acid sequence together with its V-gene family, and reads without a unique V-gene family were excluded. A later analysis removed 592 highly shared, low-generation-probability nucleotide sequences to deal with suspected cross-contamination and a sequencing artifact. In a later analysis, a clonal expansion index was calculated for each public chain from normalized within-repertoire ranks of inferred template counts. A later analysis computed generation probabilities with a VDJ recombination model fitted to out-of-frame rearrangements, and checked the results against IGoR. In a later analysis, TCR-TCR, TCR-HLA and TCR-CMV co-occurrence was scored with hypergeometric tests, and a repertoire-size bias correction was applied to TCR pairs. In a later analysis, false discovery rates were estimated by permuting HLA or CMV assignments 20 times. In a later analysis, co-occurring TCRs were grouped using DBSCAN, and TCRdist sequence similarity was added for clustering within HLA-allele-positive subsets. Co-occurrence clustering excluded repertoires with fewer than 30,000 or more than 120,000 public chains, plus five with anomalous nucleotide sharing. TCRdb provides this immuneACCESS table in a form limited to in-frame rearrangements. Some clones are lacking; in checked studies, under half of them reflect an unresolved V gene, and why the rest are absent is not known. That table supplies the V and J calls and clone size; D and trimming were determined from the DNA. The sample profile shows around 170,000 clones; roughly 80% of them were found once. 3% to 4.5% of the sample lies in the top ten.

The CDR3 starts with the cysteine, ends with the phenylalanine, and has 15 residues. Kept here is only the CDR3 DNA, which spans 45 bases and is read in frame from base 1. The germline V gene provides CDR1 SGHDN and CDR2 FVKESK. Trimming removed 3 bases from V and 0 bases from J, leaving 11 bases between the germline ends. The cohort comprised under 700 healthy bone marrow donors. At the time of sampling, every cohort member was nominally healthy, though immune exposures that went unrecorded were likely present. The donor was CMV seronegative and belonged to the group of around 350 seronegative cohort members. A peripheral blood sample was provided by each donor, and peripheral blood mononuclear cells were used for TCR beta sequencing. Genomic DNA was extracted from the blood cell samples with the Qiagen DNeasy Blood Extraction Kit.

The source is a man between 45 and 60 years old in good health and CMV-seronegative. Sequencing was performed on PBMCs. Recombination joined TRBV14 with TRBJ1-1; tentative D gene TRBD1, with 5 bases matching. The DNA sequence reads TGTGCCAGCAGCCAGGGACTTGGGGTGAACACTGAAGCTTTCTTT. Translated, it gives CASSQGLGVNTEAFF.